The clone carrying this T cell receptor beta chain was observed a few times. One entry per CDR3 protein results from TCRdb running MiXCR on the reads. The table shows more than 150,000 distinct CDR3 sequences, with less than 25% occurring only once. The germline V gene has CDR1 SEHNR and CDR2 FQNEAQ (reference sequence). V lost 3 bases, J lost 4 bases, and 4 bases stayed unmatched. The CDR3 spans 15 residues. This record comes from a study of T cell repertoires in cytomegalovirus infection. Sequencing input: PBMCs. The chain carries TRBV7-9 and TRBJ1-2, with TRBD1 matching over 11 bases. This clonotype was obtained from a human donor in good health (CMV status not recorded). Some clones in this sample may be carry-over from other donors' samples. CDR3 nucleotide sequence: TGTGCCAGCAGCTTGGACAGGGGGCGGGGCTATGGCTACACCTTC. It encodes CASSLDRGRGYGYTF.